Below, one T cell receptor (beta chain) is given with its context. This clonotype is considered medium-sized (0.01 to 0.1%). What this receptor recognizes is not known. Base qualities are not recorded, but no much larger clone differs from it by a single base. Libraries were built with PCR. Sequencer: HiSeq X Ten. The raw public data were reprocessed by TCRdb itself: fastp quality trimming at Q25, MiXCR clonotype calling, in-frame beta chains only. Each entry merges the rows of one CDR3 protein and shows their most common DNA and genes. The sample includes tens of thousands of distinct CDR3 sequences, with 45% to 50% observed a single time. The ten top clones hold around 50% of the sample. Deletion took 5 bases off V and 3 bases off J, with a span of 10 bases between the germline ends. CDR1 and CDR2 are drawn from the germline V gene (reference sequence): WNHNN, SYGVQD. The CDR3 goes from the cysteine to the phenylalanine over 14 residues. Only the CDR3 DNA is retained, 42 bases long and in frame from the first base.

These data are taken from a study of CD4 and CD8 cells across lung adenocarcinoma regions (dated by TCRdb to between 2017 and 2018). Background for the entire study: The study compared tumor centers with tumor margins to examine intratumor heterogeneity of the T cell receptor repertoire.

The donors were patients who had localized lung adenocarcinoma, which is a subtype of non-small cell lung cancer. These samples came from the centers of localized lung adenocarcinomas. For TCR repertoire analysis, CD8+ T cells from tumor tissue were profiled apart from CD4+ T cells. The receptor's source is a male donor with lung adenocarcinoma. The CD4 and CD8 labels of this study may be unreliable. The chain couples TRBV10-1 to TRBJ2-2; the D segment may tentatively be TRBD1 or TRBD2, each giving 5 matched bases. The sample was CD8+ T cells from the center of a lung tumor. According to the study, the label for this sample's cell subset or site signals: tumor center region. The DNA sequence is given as TGCGCCAGCAGTCCTCTGGGGGACACCGGGGAGCTGTTTTTT. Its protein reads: CASSPLGDTGELFF.